Each of the 5 T cell receptor beta chains below was sequenced from the same sample in a study of blood T cell repertoires in COVID-19. Clones were sequenced by immunoSEQ multiplex PCR, and TCRdb holds only the in-frame ones, with some missing. The repertoire holds about 160,000 clones, with approximately 81% as singletons. What was sequenced was peripheral blood. These receptor sequences come from a woman between 50 and 59 years old with COVID-19, enrolled during active disease.

J is TRBJ1-1 and V is TRBV15, with D maybe TRBD1 (5 bases). There are 14 residues in the CDR3. From germline, CDR1 is LNHNV and CDR2 YYDKDF (reference sequence). Trimming took off 3 bases at V and 4 bases at J, with 12 bases between the two ends. Here the CDR3 reads CATSSWQGGTEAFF. The CDR3 region has the DNA TGTGCCACCAGCAGCTGGCAGGGAGGCACTGAAGCTTTCTTT. The entire variable domain, with the rest obtained from reference TRBV15 and TRBJ1-1, is as follows: DAMVIQNPRYQVTQFGKPVTLSCSQTLNHNVMYWYQQKSSQAPKLLFHYYDKDFNNEADTPDNFQSRRPNTSFCFLDIRSPGLGDTAMYLCATSSWQGGTEAFFGQGTRLTVV.

The chain recombines TRBV6-1 with TRBJ2-1; D unclear. Germline CDR1 MNHNS, CDR2 SASEGT. This CDR3 comprises 13 residues. V was shortened by 6 bases and J by 3 bases, with 9 bases between the two germline ends. In DNA form, the CDR3 reads TGTGCCAGCAGAGAGTCGGTCTACAATGAGCAGTTCTTC. This translates into CASRESVYNEQFF.

V and J are TRBV16 and TRBJ1-1; D is unclear. This CDR3 is 14 amino acids long. Germline CDR1 KGHSY, CDR2 FQNENV. V lost 4 bases, J lost 5 bases, and 14 bases lay in between. CDR3 in amino acids: CASSPTIGETEAFF. The DNA of the CDR3 is TGTGCCAGCAGCCCTACAATTGGAGAAACTGAAGCTTTCTTT.

V usage is TRBV6-2 or TRBV6-3 and J usage is TRBJ1-5, with 8 positions matching TRBD1. The CDR3 runs to 13 residues. The germline gives CDR1 MNHEY, CDR2 SVGEGT. Trimming at V came to 5 bases and at J to 5 bases, leaving 2 bases not matched to a gene. The CDR3 sequence: CASSLQGDQPQHF. The CDR3 DNA reads as TGTGCCAGCAGTCTACAGGGGGATCAGCCCCAGCATTTT.

V and J are TRBV12-3 or TRBV12-4 and TRBJ1-1, with D unresolved. V lost 1 base, J lost 11 bases, and 11 bases lay in between. The CDR3 length is 12 residues. CDR3 sequence reads: CASSLGPSLAFF. The CDR3 region has the DNA TGTGCCAGCAGTTTAGGGCCCTCGTTGGCTTTCTTT.